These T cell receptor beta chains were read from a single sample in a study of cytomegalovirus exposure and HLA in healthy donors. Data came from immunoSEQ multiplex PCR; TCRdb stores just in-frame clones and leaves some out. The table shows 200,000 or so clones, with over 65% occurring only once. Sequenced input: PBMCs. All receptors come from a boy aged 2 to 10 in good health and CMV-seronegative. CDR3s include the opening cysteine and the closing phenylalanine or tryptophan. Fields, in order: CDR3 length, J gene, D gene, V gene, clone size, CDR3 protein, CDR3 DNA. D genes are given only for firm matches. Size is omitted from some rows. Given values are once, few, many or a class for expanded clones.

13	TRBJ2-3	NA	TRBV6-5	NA	CASNFGGTDTQYF	TGTGCCAGCAATTTCGGGGGCACAGATACGCAGTATTTT
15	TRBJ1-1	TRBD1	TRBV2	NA	CASSEQGARDTEAFF	TGTGCCAGCAGTGAACAGGGGGCGAGGGACACTGAAGCTTTCTTT
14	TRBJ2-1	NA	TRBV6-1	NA	CASSFGLSHDEQFF	TGTGCCAGCAGTTTCGGACTTTCGCACGATGAGCAGTTCTTC
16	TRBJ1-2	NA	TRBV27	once	CASSLSSSHSSYGYTF	TGTGCCAGCAGTTTATCGAGTAGTCACTCCTCGTATGGCTACACCTTC
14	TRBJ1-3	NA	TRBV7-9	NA	CASSLGHSGNTIYF	TGTGCCAGCAGCTTAGGACACTCTGGAAACACCATATATTTT
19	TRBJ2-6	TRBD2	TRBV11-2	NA	CASSSAFSGGESGANVLTF	TGTGCCAGCAGCTCCGCCTTCAGCGGGGGGGAATCTGGGGCCAACGTCCTGACTTTC
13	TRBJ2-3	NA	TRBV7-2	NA	CASSQRGTDTQYF	TGTGCCAGCAGCCAGAGGGGCACAGATACGCAGTATTTT
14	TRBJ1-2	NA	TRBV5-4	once	CASSLNRANYGYTF	TGTGCCAGCAGCTTGAACAGGGCAAACTATGGCTACACCTTC
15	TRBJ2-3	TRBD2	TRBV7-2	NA	CASSTFSGGADTQYF	TGTGCCAGCAGCACTTTTAGCGGGGGGGCAGATACGCAGTATTTT
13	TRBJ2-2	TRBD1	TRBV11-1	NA	CASSETGAGELFF	TGTGCCAGCAGCGAAACAGGGGCCGGGGAGCTGTTTTTT
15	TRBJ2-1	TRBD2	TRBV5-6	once	CASSLRLAGGDEQFF	TGTGCCAGCAGTCTGAGACTAGCGGGGGGAGATGAGCAGTTCTTC
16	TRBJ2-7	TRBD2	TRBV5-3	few	CARSLVAGVSSYEQYF	TGTGCCAGAAGCTTGGTAGCGGGGGTGAGCTCCTACGAGCAGTACTTC
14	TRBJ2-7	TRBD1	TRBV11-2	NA	CASSLDRGGDEQYF	TGTGCCAGCAGCTTAGATCGAGGGGGCGACGAGCAGTACTTC
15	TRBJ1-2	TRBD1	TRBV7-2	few	CASSPPGRGQGGYTF	TGTGCCAGCAGCCCCCCCGGGAGGGGGCAAGGTGGCTACACCTTC
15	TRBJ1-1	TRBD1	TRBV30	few	CAWSQTGTVNTEAFF	TGTGCCTGGAGCCAAACTGGGACAGTGAACACTGAAGCTTTCTTT
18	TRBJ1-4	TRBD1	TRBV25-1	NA	CASRPSRDRGPTNEKLFF	TGTGCCAGCCGCCCTTCCCGGGACAGAGGCCCAACTAATGAAAAACTGTTTTTT
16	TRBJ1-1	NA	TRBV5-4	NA	CASSLGPQQGNTEAFF	TGTGCCAGCAGCTTGGGGCCTCAACAGGGGAACACTGAAGCTTTCTTT
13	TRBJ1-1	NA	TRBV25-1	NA	CASSAGAGTEAFF	TGTGCCAGCAGTGCAGGAGCAGGGACTGAAGCTTTCTTT
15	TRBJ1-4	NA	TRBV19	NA	CASSIGQSTNEKLFF	TGTGCCAGTAGTATAGGACAGTCAACTAATGAAAAACTGTTTTTT